This is a list of T cell receptor beta chains from one sample in a study of blood T cell repertoires in COVID-19. Measured with immunoSEQ multiplex PCR; TCRdb has only the in-frame clones, and not every one. Of around 100,000 clones in the sample, approximately 90% were seen once. Sequencing was performed on peripheral blood. These receptors all stem from a man aged 45 to 65 with active COVID-19. The CDR3 runs from the conserved cysteine through the conserved F or W. Fields, in order: clone size, J gene, V gene, D gene, CDR3 DNA, CDR3 protein. D genes are given only for firm matches. Not all rows give a size; the values are once, few, many and, for expanded clones, a class.

.,TRBJ1-1,TRBV6-5,.,TGTGCCAGCAGACCCGACAGGAGCTTTACCGGTGAAGCTTTCTTT,CASRPDRSFTGEAFF
.,TRBJ2-1,TRBV19,.,TGTGCCAGTAGTATAGATCGCAGGGGTTACAATGAGCAGTTCTTC,CASSIDRRGYNEQFF
.,TRBJ1-1,TRBV6-5,TRBD1,TGTGCCAGCAATTTAGGGACAGGGAACACTGAAGCTTTCTTT,CASNLGTGNTEAFF
.,TRBJ2-1,TRBV5-4,TRBD2,TGTGCCAGCAGCTATCCCCCGGGACTAGCGGGCTCGAATGAGCAGTTCTTC,CASSYPPGLAGSNEQFF
.,TRBJ1-2,TRBV5-5,TRBD1,TGTGCCAGCAGCTTCGACAGGGGGCAGACTGATGGCTACACCTTC,CASSFDRGQTDGYTF
once,TRBJ1-2,TRBV4-2,.,TGTGCCAGCAGCCCCGACATAAGGGAGGCTAACTATGGCTACACCTTC,CASSPDIREANYGYTF
.,TRBJ2-1,TRBV24-1,TRBD2,TGTGCCACCAGTGGGCTAGCGGGAACCTCCTACAATGAGCAGTTCTTC,CATSGLAGTSYNEQFF
.,TRBJ2-2,TRBV12-5,TRBD2,TGTGCTAGTAGGCGACTAGCGGGTGCCACCGGGGAGCTGTTTTTT,CASRRLAGATGELFF
.,TRBJ1-2,TRBV6-5,TRBD1,TGTGCCAGCAGAGATCAGGGGGCATTGAGCTATGGCTACACCTTC,CASRDQGALSYGYTF
.,TRBJ2-4,TRBV3-1/TRBV3-2,TRBD1,TGTGCCAGCAGCCAAGATCTGGACAGGCCCTTGGACTTC,CASSQDLDRPLDF
.,TRBJ1-5,TRBV14,.,TGTGCCAGCAGGCGTGCCCCGGGGGTAGGGCCCCAGCATTTT,CASRRAPGVGPQHF
once,TRBJ2-5,TRBV5-1,TRBD1,TGCGCCAGCAGCTCCCTCGGGACAGGGCCAGCCGAGTACTTC,CASSSLGTGPAEYF
once,TRBJ2-1,TRBV11-3,.,TGTGCCAGTAGGCGGGACTCGCAAAATGAGCAGTTCTTC,CASRRDSQNEQFF
.,TRBJ2-1,TRBV3-1/TRBV3-2,TRBD1,TGTGCCAGCAGCCGTGGACAGGGGGCCCCTTACAATGAGCAGTTCTTC,CASSRGQGAPYNEQFF
.,TRBJ2-1,TRBV3-1/TRBV3-2,TRBD2,TGTGCCAGCAGCCAAGATTGGAGGCGGGGGGGCAAAGATGAGCAGTTCTTC,CASSQDWRRGGKDEQFF
.,TRBJ1-2,TRBV25-1,.,TGTGCCAGCAGGGACTCTCTCTATGGCTACACCTTC,CASRDSLYGYTF
.,TRBJ1-1,TRBV2,.,TGTGCCAGCAGACTGGGGGGGGTCACTGAAGCTTTCTTT,CASRLGGVTEAFF
once,TRBJ1-1,TRBV14,.,TGTGCCAGCAGCCCCCTGGGGGGGAACACTGAAGCTTTCTTT,CASSPLGGNTEAFF
once,TRBJ2-7,TRBV6-4,TRBD2,TGTGCCAGCAGTGAAAATCTGGCGGGGGGGCCCTGGGAGCAGTACTTC,CASSENLAGGPWEQYF
.,TRBJ1-1,TRBV11-3,.,TGTGCCAGCAGCTTAGAAGGGGGCACTGAAGCTTTCTTT,CASSLEGGTEAFF
.,TRBJ1-1,TRBV6-5,TRBD1,TGTGCCAGCAGTTTGACAGGGGAGAACACTGAAGCTTTCTTT,CASSLTGENTEAFF
.,TRBJ2-5,TRBV15,.,TGTGCCACCAGCACGGCCGGACGGGGGACCCAGTACTTC,CATSTAGRGTQYF
.,TRBJ2-4,TRBV27,.,TGTGCCAGCAGCCAGGGGCTGGACATTCAGTACTTC,CASSQGLDIQYF
.,TRBJ2-7,TRBV5-6,.,TGTGCCAGCAGCAGCCCAGGGGAGACCTACGAGCAGTACTTC,CASSSPGETYEQYF
.,TRBJ1-2,TRBV19,.,TGTGCCAGTAGTTCGCAGGACCGGGAAGCACATGGCTACACCTTC,CASSSQDREAHGYTF
.,TRBJ2-2,TRBV25-1,.,TGTGCCAGCAGTGGTACAGGATACACCGGGGAGCTGTTTTTT,CASSGTGYTGELFF
.,TRBJ2-1,TRBV5-1,.,TGCGCCAGCAGCTACCCCGGGAGCGAGCAGTTCTTC,CASSYPGSEQFF
.,TRBJ1-2,TRBV6-5,.,TGTGCCAGCAGGGGGATGGCGGACTACTATGGCTACACCTTC,CASRGMADYYGYTF
.,TRBJ1-2,TRBV9,.,TGTGCCAGCCAGGGGTCGGGGTCCTATGGCTACACCTTC,CASQGSGSYGYTF
.,TRBJ2-5,TRBV12-5,TRBD2,TGTGCTAGTGGTTTGTCTGGGACTAGCGGGGCGGAGACCCAGTACTTC,CASGLSGTSGAETQYF
.,TRBJ1-1,TRBV6-6,TRBD1,TGTGCCAGCAGTACTACAGGGGGCCCCACTGAAGCTTTCTTT,CASSTTGGPTEAFF
.,TRBJ2-2,TRBV6-2/TRBV6-3,.,TGTGCCAGCAGTTACGGAGCGGTGTCTGTCACCGGGGAGCTGTTTTTT,CASSYGAVSVTGELFF
.,TRBJ2-1,TRBV12-3/TRBV12-4,.,TGTGCCAGTTCCAGGTCCTACAATGAGCAGTTCTTC,CASSRSYNEQFF
.,TRBJ1-4,TRBV28,.,TGTGCCAGCAGTCCCTCGGGGGGGACTAATGAAAAACTGTTTTTT,CASSPSGGTNEKLFF
once,TRBJ1-1,TRBV9,.,TGTGCCAGCAGCTTTCACGGAGACACTGAAGCTTTCTTT,CASSFHGDTEAFF
.,TRBJ1-1,TRBV18,.,TGTGCCAGCTCACCTAGCGGGGCCGGGGTGAACACTGAAGCTTTCTTT,CASSPSGAGVNTEAFF
.,TRBJ1-6,TRBV7-6,.,TGTGCCAGCCGATCAGGGCAGCTCTATAATTCACCCCTCCACTTT,CASRSGQLYNSPLHF
.,TRBJ1-2,TRBV24-1,.,TGTGCCACCAGTGATTCTCGACAGAAACCTAACTATGGCTACACCTTC,CATSDSRQKPNYGYTF
.,TRBJ1-3,TRBV6-1,.,TGTGCCAGCAGTGAGGAGGCGGTTCCTGGAAACACCATATATTTT,CASSEEAVPGNTIYF
.,TRBJ1-1,TRBV23-1,.,TGCGCCATAACGGCCTGGGGCCGTACGGTTATCACTGAAGCTTTCTTT,CAITAWGRTVITEAFF
.,TRBJ1-1,TRBV7-2,TRBD1,TGTGCCAGCAGCTTAGAGGGATACAGGGGCCTGAACACTGAAGCTTTCTTT,CASSLEGYRGLNTEAFF
.,TRBJ1-1,TRBV9,TRBD1,TGTGCCAGCAGCAAGACAGGGGCGAACACTGAAGCTTTCTTT,CASSKTGANTEAFF
once,TRBJ1-1,TRBV6-1,.,TGTGCCAGCAGTGAAGTTAAGGGAGGGATCACCAAAGCTTTCTTT,CASSEVKGGITKAFF
.,TRBJ1-5,TRBV6-5,TRBD1,TGTGCCACCCAGGACAGGGATTATCAGCCCCAGCATTTT,CATQDRDYQPQHF
.,TRBJ2-4,TRBV19,TRBD1,TGTGCCAGTAGTACGACAGGGGGCGCAAACATTCAGTACTTC,CASSTTGGANIQYF
once,TRBJ2-2,TRBV27,TRBD1,TGTGCCAGCAACCGACAGGGGGGCACCGGGGAGCTGTTTTTT,CASNRQGGTGELFF
.,TRBJ2-1,TRBV27,.,TGTGCCAGCACCCCGATCAGGGGGGACCCTTACAATGAGCAGTTCTTC,CASTPIRGDPYNEQFF
.,TRBJ2-2,TRBV24-1,.,TGTGCCACCAGTGATTTCCGGGGTCCCGGCGGGGAGCTGTTTTTT,CATSDFRGPGGELFF
.,TRBJ1-5,TRBV24-1,.,TGTGCCACCAGTGATTTGGGGGGGAAAAATAGCAATCAGCCCCAGCATTTT,CATSDLGGKNSNQPQHF
few,TRBJ2-2,TRBV29-1,TRBD1,TGCAGCGTGGGTGGACAGGGGGTCGGCGGGGAGCTGTTTTTT,CSVGGQGVGGELFF
.,TRBJ2-7,TRBV6-5,.,TGTGCCAGCAGTTCACGAGGAGGGGTCTACGAGCAGTACTTC,CASSSRGGVYEQYF
.,TRBJ1-2,TRBV18,TRBD1,TGTGCCAGCTCACCCGTAGCTCACAGGGGATCGGGCTATGGCTACACCTTC,CASSPVAHRGSGYGYTF
.,TRBJ1-1,TRBV5-1,TRBD1,TGCGCCAGCAGCTTATGGACAGGATTGAACACTGAAGCTTTCTTT,CASSLWTGLNTEAFF
.,TRBJ2-6,TRBV7-9,.,TGTGCCAGCAGCACCTACCCGGGTACTGGGGCCAACGTCCTGACTTTC,CASSTYPGTGANVLTF